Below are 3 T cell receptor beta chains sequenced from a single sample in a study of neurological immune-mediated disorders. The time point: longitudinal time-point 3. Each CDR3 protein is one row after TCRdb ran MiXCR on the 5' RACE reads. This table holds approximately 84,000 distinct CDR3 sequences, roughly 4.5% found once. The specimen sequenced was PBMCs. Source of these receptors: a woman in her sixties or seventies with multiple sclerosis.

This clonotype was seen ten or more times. CDR3: CATSRDPGGSRNEQFF. The CDR3 bases are TGTGCCACCAGCAGAGATCCAGGGGGCTCGCGAAATGAGCAGTTCTTC. V gene TRBV15 combines with J gene TRBJ2-1; TRBD1 agrees at 8 bases. The CDR3 loop spans 16 amino acids. Germline values: CDR1 LNHNV, CDR2 YYDKDF (reference sequence). V lost 0 bases to trimming and J lost 7 bases; unmatched junction nucleotides: 8.

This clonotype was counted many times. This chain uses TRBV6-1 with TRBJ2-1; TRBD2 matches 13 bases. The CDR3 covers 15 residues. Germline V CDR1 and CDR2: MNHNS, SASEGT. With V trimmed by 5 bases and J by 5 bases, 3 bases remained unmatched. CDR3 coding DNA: TGTGCCAGCAGTCAACTAGCGGGGGGGGACAATGAGCAGTTCTTC. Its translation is CASSQLAGGDNEQFF.

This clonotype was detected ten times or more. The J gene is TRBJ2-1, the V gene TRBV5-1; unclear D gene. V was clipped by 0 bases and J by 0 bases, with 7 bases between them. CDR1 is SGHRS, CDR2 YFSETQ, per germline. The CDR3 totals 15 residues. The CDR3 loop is CASSLVASSYNEQFF. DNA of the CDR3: TGCGCCAGCAGCTTGGTTGCAAGCTCCTACAATGAGCAGTTCTTC.